This is a list of T cell receptor beta chains from one sample in a study of shared clonotypes between healthy human individuals. Profiled with immunoSEQ multiplex PCR; TCRdb holds only in-frame clones, not every one. The sample consists of 520,000 or so clones, 79% of them appearing once. The sequenced material came from PBMCs. These receptors all come from a woman aged 35 to 49 in good health. Some clones in this sample may be carry-over from other donors' samples. Both conserved end residues are part of each CDR3. The order of the fields is D gene, J gene, V gene, CDR3 length, clone size, CDR3 protein, CDR3 DNA. The D gene is left open where the match is weak. Clone size, where shown, is once, few, many, or a class for clones that have expanded.

- TRBJ1-2 TRBV2 15 - CASSEEGQPTISLTF TGTGCCAGCAGTGAAGAGGGGCAGCCAACTATCTCCCTCACCTTC
- TRBJ1-1 TRBV28 10 few CATRTEEAFF TGTGCCACCAGAACTGAGGAAGCTTTCTTT
- TRBJ2-2 TRBV10-3 15 - CAISDRGSNTGELFF TGTGCCATCAGTGACCGGGGCAGTAACACCGGGGAGCTGTTTTTT
- TRBJ1-5 TRBV19 13 - CASSSRVEQPQHF TGTGCCAGTAGTTCCAGGGTTGAGCAGCCCCAGCATTTT
- TRBJ2-7 TRBV7-2 13 - CASSRVPSYEQYF TGTGCCAGCAGCCGAGTGCCTTCCTACGAGCAGTACTTC
- TRBJ1-1 TRBV29-1 11 few CSVGFRTEAFF TGCAGCGTTGGTTTCCGCACTGAAGCTTTCTTT
TRBD1 TRBJ1-2 TRBV5-6 13 - CASSDKGAYGYTF TGTGCCAGCAGCGACAAGGGGGCCTATGGCTACACCTTC
- TRBJ2-3 TRBV11-2 16 few CASSQRARADTDTQYF TGTGCCAGCAGCCAAAGGGCCAGGGCAGACACAGATACGCAGTATTTT
- TRBJ2-2 TRBV7-9 14 - CASSGDIYTGELFF TGTGCCAGCAGCGGTGACATATACACCGGGGAGCTGTTTTTT
TRBD1 TRBJ2-2 TRBV30 15 - CAWSPGTGYTGELFF TGTGCCTGGAGTCCCGGGACAGGTTACACCGGGGAGCTGTTTTTT
TRBD2 TRBJ2-1 TRBV10-3 15 - CAISALAGGQDEQFF TGTGCCATCAGTGCCTTAGCGGGAGGGCAAGATGAGCAGTTCTTC
TRBD1 TRBJ1-4 TRBV7-8 15 - CASSLQGGAGEKLFF TGTGCCAGCAGCCTTCAAGGGGGCGCGGGAGAAAAACTGTTTTTT
TRBD2 TRBJ2-5 TRBV28 13 - CASSFAGEETQYF TGTGCCAGCAGTTTTGCGGGAGAAGAGACCCAGTACTTC
TRBD2 TRBJ2-7 TRBV28 18 - CASSFARTSGYGVHEQYF TGTGCCAGCAGTTTTGCCAGGACTAGCGGATACGGCGTCCACGAGCAGTACTTC
TRBD1 TRBJ2-7 TRBV7-9 15 - CASSTNRDSLYEQYF TGTGCCAGCAGCACAAATAGGGACAGCCTGTACGAGCAGTACTTC
- TRBJ2-3 TRBV28 16 - CATSVLGQGRPDTQYF TGTGCCACTTCAGTCCTGGGGCAGGGTAGGCCAGATACGCAGTATTTT
TRBD1 TRBJ2-7 TRBV27 14 - CASSYGQEFYEQYF TGTGCCAGCAGTTACGGACAGGAATTCTACGAGCAGTACTTC
TRBD2 TRBJ2-7 TRBV11-2 15 - CASSLLGLAGDEQYF TGTGCCAGCAGCTTATTGGGACTAGCGGGAGACGAGCAGTACTTC
TRBD2 TRBJ2-1 TRBV12-5 17 - CASGLRISGGLYNEQFF TGTGCTAGTGGTTTGAGGATTAGCGGGGGACTCTACAATGAGCAGTTCTTC
TRBD1 TRBJ2-2 TRBV5-1 16 - CASSLGQGTNTGELFF TGCGCCAGCAGCTTGGGACAGGGGACGAACACCGGGGAGCTGTTTTTT
- TRBJ2-5 TRBV6-6 13 - CASGRGGQETQYF TGTGCCAGCGGGAGGGGGGGCCAAGAGACCCAGTACTTC
- TRBJ1-2 TRBV27 12 once CASSADSYGYTF TGTGCCAGCAGTGCAGACAGCTATGGCTACACCTTC
- TRBJ1-1 TRBV4-1 14 - CASSQEWVDTEAFF TGCGCCAGCAGCCAAGAGTGGGTTGACACTGAAGCTTTCTTT
- TRBJ2-3 TRBV7-6 16 - CASSHNVAAGTDTQYF TGTGCCAGCAGCCATAATGTGGCTGCAGGCACAGATACGCAGTATTTT
- TRBJ1-1 TRBV6-4 13 few CASSGDYGTEAFF TGTGCCAGCAGCGGAGACTATGGCACTGAAGCTTTCTTT
- TRBJ2-7 TRBV7-6 15 - CASSLFPGQYYEQYF TGTGCCAGCAGCTTATTCCCTGGACAGTACTACGAGCAGTACTTC
- TRBJ2-3 TRBV4-2 13 - CASSQDIARAQYF TGTGCCAGCAGCCAAGACATAGCCAGAGCGCAGTATTTT
- TRBJ2-5 TRBV6-5 14 - CASKASNLWETQYF TGTGCCAGCAAGGCTAGCAACTTGTGGGAGACCCAGTACTTC
- TRBJ2-7 TRBV10-2 13 - CASSNRESYEQYF TGCGCCAGCTCCAACAGGGAGTCCTACGAGCAGTACTTC